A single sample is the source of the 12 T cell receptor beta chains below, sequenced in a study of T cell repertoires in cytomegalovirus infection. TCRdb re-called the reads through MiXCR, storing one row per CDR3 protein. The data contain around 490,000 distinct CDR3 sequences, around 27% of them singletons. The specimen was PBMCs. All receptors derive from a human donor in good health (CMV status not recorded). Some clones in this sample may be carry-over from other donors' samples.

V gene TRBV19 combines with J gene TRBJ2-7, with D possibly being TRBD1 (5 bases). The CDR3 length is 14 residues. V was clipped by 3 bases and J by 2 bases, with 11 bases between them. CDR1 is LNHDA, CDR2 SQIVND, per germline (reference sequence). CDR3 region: CASSMWGQPYEQYF. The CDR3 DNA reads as TGTGCCAGTAGTATGTGGGGCCAACCCTACGAGCAGTACTTC. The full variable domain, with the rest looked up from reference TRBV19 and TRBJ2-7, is DGGITQSPKYLFRKEGQNVTLSCEQNLNHDAMYWYRQDPGQGLRLIYYSQIVNDFQKGDIAEGYSVSREKKESFPLTVTSAQKNPTAFYLCASSMWGQPYEQYFGPGTRLTVT.

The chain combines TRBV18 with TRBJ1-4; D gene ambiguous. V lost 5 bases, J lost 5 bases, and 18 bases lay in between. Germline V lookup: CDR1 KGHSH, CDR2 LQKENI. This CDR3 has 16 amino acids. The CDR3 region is CASSRDIGKLNEKLFF. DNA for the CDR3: TGTGCCAGCTCAAGAGACATCGGCAAATTAAATGAAAAACTGTTTTTT.

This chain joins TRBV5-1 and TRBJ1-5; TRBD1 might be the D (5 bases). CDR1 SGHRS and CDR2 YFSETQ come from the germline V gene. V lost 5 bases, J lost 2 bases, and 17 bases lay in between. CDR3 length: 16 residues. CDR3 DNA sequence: TGCGCCAGCAGTCCTCAGGGTCCGCCGGGCAATCAGCCCCAGCATTTT. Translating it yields CASSPQGPPGNQPQHF.

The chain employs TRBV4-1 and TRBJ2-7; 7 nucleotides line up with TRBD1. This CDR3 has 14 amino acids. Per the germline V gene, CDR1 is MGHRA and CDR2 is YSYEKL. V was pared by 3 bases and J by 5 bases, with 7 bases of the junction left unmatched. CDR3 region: CASSQPDRKNEQYF. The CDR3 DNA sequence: TGCGCCAGCAGCCAGCCGGACAGGAAGAACGAGCAGTACTTC.

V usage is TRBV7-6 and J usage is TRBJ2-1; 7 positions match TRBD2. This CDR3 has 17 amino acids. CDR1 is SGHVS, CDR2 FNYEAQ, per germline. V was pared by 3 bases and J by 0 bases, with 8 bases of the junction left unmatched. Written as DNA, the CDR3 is TGTGCCAGCAGCTTGGAAAGCGGGGTTAGCTCCTACAATGAGCAGTTCTTC. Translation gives CASSLESGVSSYNEQFF.

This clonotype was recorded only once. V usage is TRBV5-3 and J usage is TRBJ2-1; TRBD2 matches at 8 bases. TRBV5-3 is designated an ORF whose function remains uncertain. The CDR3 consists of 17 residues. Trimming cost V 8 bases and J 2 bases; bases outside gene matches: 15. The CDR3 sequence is CASSPREAGGPYNEQFF. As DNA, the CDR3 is TGTGCCAGCAGCCCTCGCGAGGCGGGAGGCCCCTACAATGAGCAGTTCTTC.

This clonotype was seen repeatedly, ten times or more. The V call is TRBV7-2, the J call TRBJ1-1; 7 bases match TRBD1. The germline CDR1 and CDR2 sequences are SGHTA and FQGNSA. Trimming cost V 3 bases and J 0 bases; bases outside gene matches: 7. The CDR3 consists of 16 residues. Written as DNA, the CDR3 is TGTGCCAGCAGCTTTCCGAGACAGGGTATGAACACTGAAGCTTTCTTT. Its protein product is CASSFPRQGMNTEAFF.

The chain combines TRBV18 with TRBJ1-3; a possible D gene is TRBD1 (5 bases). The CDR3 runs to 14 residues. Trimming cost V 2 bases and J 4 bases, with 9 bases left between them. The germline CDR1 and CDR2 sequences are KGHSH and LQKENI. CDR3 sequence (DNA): TGTGCCAGCTCACCAGGGACGACCGGAAACACCATATATTTT. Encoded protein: CASSPGTTGNTIYF.

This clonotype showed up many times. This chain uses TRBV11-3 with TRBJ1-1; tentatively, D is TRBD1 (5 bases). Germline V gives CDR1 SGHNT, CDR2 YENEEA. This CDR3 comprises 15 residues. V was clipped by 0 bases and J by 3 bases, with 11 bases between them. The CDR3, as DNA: TGTGCCAGCAGCTTAGATAGGGGCAGCGACACTGAAGCTTTCTTT. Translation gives CASSLDRGSDTEAFF. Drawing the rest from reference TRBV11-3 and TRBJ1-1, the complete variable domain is EAGVVQSPRYKIIEKKQPVAFWCNPISGHNTLYWYLQNLGQGPELLIRYENEEAVDDSQLPKDRFSAERLKGVDSTLKIQPAELGDSAVYLCASSLDRGSDTEAFFGQGTRLTVV.

CDR3 region: CASSLPLYNEQFF. The CDR3 region has the DNA TGTGCCAGCAGCTTACCCCTTTACAATGAGCAGTTCTTC. This rearrangement joins TRBV5-4 to TRBJ2-1, with D unresolved. The CDR3 loop spans 13 amino acids. The V gene's germline CDR1 is SGHNT and CDR2 YYREEE (reference sequence). V was clipped by 2 bases and J by 4 bases, with 7 bases between them.

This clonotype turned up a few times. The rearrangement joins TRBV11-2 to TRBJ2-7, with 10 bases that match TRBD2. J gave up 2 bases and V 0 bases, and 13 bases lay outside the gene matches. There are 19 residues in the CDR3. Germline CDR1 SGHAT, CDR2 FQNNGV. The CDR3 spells CASSLDVPGLARAPYEQYV. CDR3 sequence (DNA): TGTGCCAGCAGCTTAGACGTCCCGGGACTAGCGCGCGCACCCTACGAGCAGTACGTC.

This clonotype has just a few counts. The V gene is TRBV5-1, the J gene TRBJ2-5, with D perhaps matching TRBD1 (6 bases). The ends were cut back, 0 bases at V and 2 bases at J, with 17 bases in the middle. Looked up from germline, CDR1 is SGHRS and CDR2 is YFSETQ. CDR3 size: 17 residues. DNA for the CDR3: TGCGCCAGCAGCTTGGCTCCGGTAGGACAGAATCAAGAGACCCAGTACTTC. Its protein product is CASSLAPVGQNQETQYF.